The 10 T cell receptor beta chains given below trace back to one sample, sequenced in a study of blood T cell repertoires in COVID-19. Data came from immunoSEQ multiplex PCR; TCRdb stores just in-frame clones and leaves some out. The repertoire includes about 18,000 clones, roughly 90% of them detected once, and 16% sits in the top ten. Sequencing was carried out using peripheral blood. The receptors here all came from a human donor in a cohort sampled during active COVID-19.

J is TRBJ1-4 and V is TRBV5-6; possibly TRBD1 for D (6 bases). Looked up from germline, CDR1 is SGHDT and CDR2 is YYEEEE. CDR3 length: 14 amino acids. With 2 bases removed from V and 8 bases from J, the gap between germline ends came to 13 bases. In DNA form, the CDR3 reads TGTGCCAGCAGCTTCGCGCCGGGGGGCGAAAAACTGTTTTTT. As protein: CASSFAPGGEKLFF.

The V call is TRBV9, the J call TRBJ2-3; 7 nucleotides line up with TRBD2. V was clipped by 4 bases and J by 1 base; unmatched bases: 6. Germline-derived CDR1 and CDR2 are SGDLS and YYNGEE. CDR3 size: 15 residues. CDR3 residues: CASSPRDYGTDTQYF. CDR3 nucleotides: TGTGCCAGCAGCCCACGGGACTATGGCACAGATACGCAGTATTTT.

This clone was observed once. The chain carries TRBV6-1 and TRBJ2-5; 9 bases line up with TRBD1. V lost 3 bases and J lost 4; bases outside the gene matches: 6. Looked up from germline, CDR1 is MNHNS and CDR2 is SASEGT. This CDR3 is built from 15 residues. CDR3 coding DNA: TGTGCCAGCAGTGACCTTGGGACAGGGCGAGAGACCCAGTACTTC. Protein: CASSDLGTGRETQYF.

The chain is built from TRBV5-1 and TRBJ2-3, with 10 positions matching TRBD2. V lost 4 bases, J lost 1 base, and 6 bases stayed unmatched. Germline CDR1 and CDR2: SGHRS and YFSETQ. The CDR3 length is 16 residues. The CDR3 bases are TGCGCCAGCAGCGCCGCCGGGACTAGCGGCACAGATACGCAGTATTTT. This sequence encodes CASSAAGTSGTDTQYF.

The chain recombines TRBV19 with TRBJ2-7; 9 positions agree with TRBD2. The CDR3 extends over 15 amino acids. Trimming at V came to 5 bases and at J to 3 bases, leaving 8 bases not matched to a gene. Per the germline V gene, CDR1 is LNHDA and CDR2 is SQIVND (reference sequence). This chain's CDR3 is CASSPSGGRIYEQYF. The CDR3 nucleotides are TGTGCCAGTAGTCCCAGCGGGGGGAGAATCTACGAGCAGTACTTC.

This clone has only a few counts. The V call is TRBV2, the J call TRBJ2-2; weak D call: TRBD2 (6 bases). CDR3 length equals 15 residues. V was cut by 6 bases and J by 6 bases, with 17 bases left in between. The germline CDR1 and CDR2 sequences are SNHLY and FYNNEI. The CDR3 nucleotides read TGTGCCAGCAGCGTTCGGGAGCCCCCAGCCGGGGAGCTGTTTTTT. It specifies CASSVREPPAGELFF.

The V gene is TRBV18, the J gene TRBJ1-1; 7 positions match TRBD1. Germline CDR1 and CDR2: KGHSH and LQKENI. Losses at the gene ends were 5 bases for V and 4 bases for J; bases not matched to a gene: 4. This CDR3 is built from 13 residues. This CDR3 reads CASSATGSTEAFF. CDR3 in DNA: TGTGCCAGCTCAGCGACAGGGAGCACTGAAGCTTTCTTT.

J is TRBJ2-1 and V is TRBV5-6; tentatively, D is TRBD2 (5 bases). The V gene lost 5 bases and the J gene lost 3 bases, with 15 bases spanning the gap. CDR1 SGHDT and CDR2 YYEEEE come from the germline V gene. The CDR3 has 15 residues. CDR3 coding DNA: TGTGCCAGCAGAAGCGAGGGCATAAACTACAATGAGCAGTTCTTC. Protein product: CASRSEGINYNEQFF.

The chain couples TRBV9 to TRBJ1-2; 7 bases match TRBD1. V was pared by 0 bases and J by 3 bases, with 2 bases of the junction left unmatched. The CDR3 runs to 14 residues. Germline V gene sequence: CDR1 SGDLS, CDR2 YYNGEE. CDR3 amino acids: CASSVGGTDYGYTF. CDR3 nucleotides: TGTGCCAGCAGCGTAGGGGGGACAGACTATGGCTACACCTTC.

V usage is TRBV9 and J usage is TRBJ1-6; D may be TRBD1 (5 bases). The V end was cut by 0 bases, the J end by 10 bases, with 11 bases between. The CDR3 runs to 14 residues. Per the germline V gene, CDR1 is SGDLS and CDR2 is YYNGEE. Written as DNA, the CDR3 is TGTGCCAGCAGCGTAGAAGGCACAGGATCACCCCTCCACTTT. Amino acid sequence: CASSVEGTGSPLHF.